This TCR beta chain is drawn from a study of radiotherapy plus CTLA-4 blockade in lung cancer. The CDR3 runs to 15 residues. Germline V lookup: CDR1 MNHNS, CDR2 SASEGT. V lost 5 bases and J lost 0, with 10 bases in between. Using immunoSEQ multiplex PCR, the repertoire was profiled, and TCRdb retains in-frame clones only, with some absent. The table has under 55,000 clones, 80% to 85% seen once; the top ten hold 2.5% to 4%. The gene calls are TRBV6-1 and TRBJ1-4; the D is unclear. This specimen was peripheral blood, taken from a patient treated with radiotherapy plus ipilimumab. This clonotype was obtained from a human donor with non-small cell lung cancer who had stable disease on radiotherapy plus ipilimumab. CDR3 bases: TGTGCCAGCAGTATTCGGGAGGCAACTAATGAAAAACTGTTTTTT. Its protein is CASSIREATNEKLFF.